These T cell receptor beta chains were read from a single sample in a study of T cell changes during pregnancy in multiple sclerosis. Repertoires were generated with immunoSEQ multiplex PCR, while TCRdb's copy carries only in-frame clones and drops some. The sample yields roughly 75,000 clones, just over 90% seen once. The material was peripheral blood, obtained after pregnancy. All receptors derive from a female donor in good health, enrolled as a control in a pregnancy study. The CDR3 runs from the conserved cysteine through the conserved F or W. D genes are given only for firm matches. Only some rows state a clone size, as once, few, many or a class for expanded clones.

j_call d_call clone_size v_call cdr3_nt cdr3_aa
TRBJ2-3 . . TRBV18 TGTGCCACGCGGGGCTCTAGCACAGATACGCAGTATTTT CATRGSSTDTQYF
TRBJ2-5 . . TRBV5-6 TGTGCCAGCAGCTTCGGACAGACGGGGGAGACCCAGTACTTC CASSFGQTGETQYF
TRBJ1-2 . . TRBV6-1 TGTGCCACCGAAGCGTACGCAGCTAACTATGGCTACACCTTC CATEAYAANYGYTF
TRBJ2-3 TRBD2 . TRBV29-1 TGCAGCGTTGAAGAAGGCGGGAGACCGGATACGCAGTATTTT CSVEEGGRPDTQYF
TRBJ2-5 . . TRBV4-2 TGTGCCAGCAGCCAAGATCCGTTGAAGGGGCTGGGAGAGACCCAGTACTTC CASSQDPLKGLGETQYF
TRBJ2-2 . once TRBV29-1 TGCAGCGTTAGCATAACGAACACCGGGGAGCTGTTTTTT CSVSITNTGELFF
TRBJ2-5 TRBD2 . TRBV6-1 TGTGCCAGCAGTGTCGGGGGACTAGCGGGGGGCGGAGAGACCCAGTACTTC CASSVGGLAGGGETQYF
TRBJ2-2 . . TRBV7-3 TGTGCCAGCAGCTTAACTGGGGGGTCGTCGACCGGGGAGCTGTTTTTT CASSLTGGSSTGELFF
TRBJ2-3 TRBD2 . TRBV11-2 TGTGCCAGCAGCCCTAGCGGGGGGAGCACAGATACGCAGTATTTT CASSPSGGSTDTQYF
TRBJ2-3 TRBD2 . TRBV15 TGTGCCACCAGCAGAAGGTGGGGACTAGCGGGAAGGGGGACGCAGTATTTT CATSRRWGLAGRGTQYF
TRBJ1-6 TRBD1 . TRBV4-2 TGTGCCAGCAGCCAAGCAGGGGGCGACCAACCCTTCTATAATTCACCCCTCCACTTT CASSQAGGDQPFYNSPLHF
TRBJ2-7 . . TRBV28 TGTGCCAGCGGGGGGGGGCAAGACGAGCAGTACTTC CASGGGQDEQYF
TRBJ2-5 . . TRBV7-9 TGTGCCAGCAGCTCCCTCGCCTTTCTCGGGGAGACCCAGTACTTC CASSSLAFLGETQYF
TRBJ1-1 . . TRBV30 TGTGCCTGGAGTGTAGCTAGCAAGGCTTTCTTT CAWSVASKAFF
TRBJ1-6 . . TRBV27 TGTGCCAGCAGTTTCCTCGACAGGCATAACTCACCCCTCCACTTT CASSFLDRHNSPLHF
TRBJ2-1 . once TRBV29-1 TGCAGCGTTGAACCCGCAGTAGACTGCCGGAGCTCCTACAATGAGCAGTTCTTC CSVEPAVDCRSSYNEQFF
TRBJ1-2 TRBD1 . TRBV11-2 TGTGCCAGCAGCGGGTACAGGGGGCGCGGCTATGGCTACACCTTC CASSGYRGRGYGYTF
TRBJ2-5 . . TRBV7-2 TGTGCCAGCAGCTTAGTAGCGGGTGGGGGGGCAGAGACCCAGTACTTC CASSLVAGGGAETQYF
TRBJ1-5 TRBD1 . TRBV5-1 TGCGCCAGCAGCTTCGGACAGGATCAGCCCCAGCATTTT CASSFGQDQPQHF
TRBJ2-1 TRBD2 . TRBV4-1 TGCGCCAGCAGCTACTCAGCGGGGGGCCACAATGAGCAGTTCTTC CASSYSAGGHNEQFF
TRBJ2-7 TRBD2 . TRBV19 TGTGCCAGTAGTTTCGGACTAGCGGACTACGAGCAGTACTTC CASSFGLADYEQYF
TRBJ1-1 . . TRBV5-1 TGCGCCAGCAGCTCCAGGGGTGCTGAAGCTTTCTTT CASSSRGAEAFF
TRBJ2-4 . . TRBV5-6 TGTGCCAGCAGCTTGGCAGGGACTTCAGCCAAAAACATTCAGTACTTC CASSLAGTSAKNIQYF
TRBJ2-1 TRBD2 . TRBV9 TGTGCCAGCAGCCCCCGGACTAGCGGGAGGAATGAGCAGTTCTTC CASSPRTSGRNEQFF
TRBJ2-2 TRBD1 . TRBV2 TGTGCCAGCAGCGTCCAGGGGGTCGGGGAGCTGTTTTTT CASSVQGVGELFF
TRBJ2-7 TRBD2 . TRBV15 TGTGCCACCAGCAGAGGGGGGGGGTTAAAGTACGAGCAGTACTTC CATSRGGGLKYEQYF
TRBJ2-1 . . TRBV28 TGTGCCAGCAGTTCCTTAACTATTCTCAATGAGCAGTTCTTC CASSSLTILNEQFF
TRBJ2-1 TRBD2 . TRBV28 TGTGCCAGCAGGAATAGCGGGAGTAGCAATGAGCAGTTCTTC CASRNSGSSNEQFF
TRBJ1-2 . . TRBV5-5 TGTGCCAGCAGTTCGCCCGGGGCTAACTATGGCTACACCTTC CASSSPGANYGYTF
TRBJ2-1 . . TRBV30 TGTGCCTGGTCCTTTAGCTCCTACAATGAGCAGTTCTTC CAWSFSSYNEQFF
TRBJ2-1 TRBD2 . TRBV28 TGTGCCAGCAGTGCTTCTAGCGGGGCTTACAATGAGCAGTTCTTC CASSASSGAYNEQFF
TRBJ2-5 TRBD2 . TRBV4-1 TGCGCCAGCAGCCAAGAGGCTAGCGGGAGGGAACAAGAGACCCAGTACTTC CASSQEASGREQETQYF
TRBJ2-2 TRBD1 . TRBV18 TGTGCCAGCTCACCTCCGACAGGGATCCGAGGCACCGGGGAGCTGTTTTTT CASSPPTGIRGTGELFF
TRBJ1-4 . . TRBV29-1 TGCAGCGTTGAAGGGGAGAGGGAATGTTGGGATGAAAAACTGTTTTTT CSVEGERECWDEKLFF
TRBJ1-1 TRBD1 once TRBV30 TGTGCCTGGAAGCCCCGTACAGGGGGGAGTACTGAAGCTTTCTTT CAWKPRTGGSTEAFF
TRBJ2-1 . once TRBV5-1 TGCGCCAGCTCCGCCCGAAGGGGTTCCTACAATGAGCAGTTCTTC CASSARRGSYNEQFF
TRBJ2-7 TRBD1 . TRBV18 TGTGCCAGCTCACCGACAGGGGTTGAGTACGAGCAGTACTTC CASSPTGVEYEQYF
TRBJ1-3 . . TRBV27 TGTGCCAGTGCGGCGCGGGTGAACTCTGGAAACACCATATATTTT CASAARVNSGNTIYF
TRBJ2-3 . . TRBV30 TGTGCCTGGAGTCTACAGCGGAGCACAGATACGCAGTATTTT CAWSLQRSTDTQYF
TRBJ2-1 TRBD2 . TRBV7-3 TGTGCCAGCATCACTAGCGGGGGGCCCAGCTCCTACAATGAGCAGTTCTTC CASITSGGPSSYNEQFF
TRBJ2-5 TRBD2 . TRBV5-8 TGTGCCAGCAGCTTCGGACTAGCGGGAGGGGAGACCCAGTACTTC CASSFGLAGGETQYF
TRBJ1-5 . once TRBV7-2 TGTGCCAGCAGCTTAGCACGGAGCAATCAGCCCCAGCATTTT CASSLARSNQPQHF
TRBJ2-7 TRBD2 . TRBV4-1 TGCGCCAGCAGCCAAGCGACTAGCGGGAGCTACGAGCAGTACTTC CASSQATSGSYEQYF
TRBJ2-7 . . TRBV6-1 TGTGCCAGCAGTGTTACAGGAACTAACACTTACGAGCAGTACTTC CASSVTGTNTYEQYF
TRBJ1-3 . . TRBV4-3 TGCGCCAGCAGCCAAGAGTCCTGGCGGGCTGGAAACACCATATATTTT CASSQESWRAGNTIYF
TRBJ2-7 . few TRBV4-1 TGCGCCAGCAGCCAAGATGCGGGGGGACAGGGAAGTAAGCACGAGCAGTACTTC CASSQDAGGQGSKHEQYF
TRBJ2-5 . . TRBV4-3 TGCGCCAGCAGCCCAACAGGTTGGGAGACCCAGTACTTC CASSPTGWETQYF
TRBJ2-7 TRBD2 . TRBV7-9 TGTGCCAGCAGCTCCAGCGGGAGGTACGCCTACGAGCAGTACTTC CASSSSGRYAYEQYF
TRBJ2-1 TRBD2 . TRBV15 TGTGCCACCAGCGCGCGGGGGGGACTAGTACACAATGAGCAGTTCTTC CATSARGGLVHNEQFF
TRBJ2-5 . . TRBV28 TGTGCCAGCAGCTTATGGCTTAGGGAGCAGGAGACCCAGTACTTC CASSLWLREQETQYF
TRBJ2-7 . . TRBV27 TGTGCCTACCTAGTCTGGTCGTCCTACGAGCAGTACTTC CAYLVWSSYEQYF
TRBJ1-3 . once TRBV5-4 TGTGCCAGCAGCTTGCAGGGGAGCTCTGGAAACACCATATATTTT CASSLQGSSGNTIYF